This T cell receptor (beta chain) was profiled in a study of response to subunit inactivated influenza vaccine. In TCRdb, the RT-PCR reads were re-called with MiXCR into one record per CDR3 protein. Of roughly 630,000 distinct CDR3 sequences detected, roughly 15% appear once; the ten largest clones hold 7.5% to 8%. V lost 2 bases to trimming and J lost 7 bases; unmatched junction nucleotides: 11. Per germline, CDR1 MGHRA and CDR2 YSYEKL. The CDR3 spans 16 residues. V is TRBV4-1 and J is TRBJ1-2; TRBD1 agrees at 9 bases. The sample in question was PBMCs from blood, obtained around two weeks before vaccination. The sequence was obtained from a man aged 45-65 years who received an inactivated influenza vaccine. CDR3 bases: TGCGCCAGCAGCCAACCAACCCGGACAGGGGCCTTTGGCTACACCTTC. Amino acid sequence: CASSQPTRTGAFGYTF.